The sequence of this T cell receptor beta chain was determined in a study of T cell responses to AZD1222 COVID-19 vaccine. About the study: Pooled together were second doses at about 4 or about 12 weeks. Study-wide results and limits: Clonal diversity was possibly underestimated, and the donors were mostly white British, with more females. No repertoire was sampled before or during the peak T cell response, only after it.

Notes on this clone: Antigen unknown.

V was shortened by 2 bases and J by 6 bases, with 8 bases between the two germline ends. The CDR3 is made up of 12 amino acids. The V gene's germline CDR1 is MNHEY and CDR2 SVGAGI. Libraries were prepared by immunoSEQ multiplex PCR; TCRdb keeps only in-frame clonotypes and omits some of them. Here the sample spans more than 95,000 clones, almost 90% being singletons. The gene calls are TRBV6-5 and TRBJ2-7; D may be TRBD1 (5 bases). This sequence originates from an adult in good health. The starting material was peripheral blood, obtained on day 0 of AZD1222 vaccination. CDR3 nucleotides: TGTGCCAGCAGTTACCCAGGGCGCGAGCAGTACTTC. This translates into CASSYPGREQYF.